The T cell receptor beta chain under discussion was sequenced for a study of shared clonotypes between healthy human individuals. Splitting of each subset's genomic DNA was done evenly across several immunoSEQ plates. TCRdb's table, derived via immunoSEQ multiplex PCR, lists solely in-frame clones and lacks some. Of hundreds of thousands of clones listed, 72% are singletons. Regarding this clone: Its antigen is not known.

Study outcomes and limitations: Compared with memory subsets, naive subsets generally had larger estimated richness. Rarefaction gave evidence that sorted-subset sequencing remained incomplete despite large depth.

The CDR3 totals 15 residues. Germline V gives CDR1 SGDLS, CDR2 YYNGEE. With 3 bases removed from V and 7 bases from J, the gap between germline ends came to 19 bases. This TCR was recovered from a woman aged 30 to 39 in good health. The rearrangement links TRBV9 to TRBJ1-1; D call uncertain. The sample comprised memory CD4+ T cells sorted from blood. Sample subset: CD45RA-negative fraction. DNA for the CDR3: TGTGCCAGCAGCGAGCTAGTCGGGTCTCCCGGTGAAGCTTTCTTT. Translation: CASSELVGSPGEAFF.